A selection of T cell receptor beta chains follows, all from one sample in a study of shared clonotypes between healthy human individuals. Data came from immunoSEQ multiplex PCR; TCRdb stores just in-frame clones and leaves some out. The sample lists 2,100,000 or so clones, more than 90% occurring once. Specimen: naive CD4+ T cells sorted from blood. These receptors were collected from a young man in good health. The CDR3 runs from the conserved cysteine through the conserved F or W. The order of the fields is CDR3 protein, V gene.

CDR3: CASSARAGSTDTQYF
V: TRBV4-3

CDR3: CAWGPQGVQETQYF
V: TRBV30

CDR3: CASSQETGSDYNSPLHF
V: TRBV4-1

CDR3: CASSPATSGRIYEQYF
V: TRBV7-2

CDR3: CASSPTSGGPYEQYF
V: TRBV4-1

CDR3: CASSYQETNTEAFF
V: TRBV6-6

CDR3: CASNGWVPQETQYF
V: TRBV6-4

CDR3: CASSAPGQGADTQYF
V: TRBV5-1

CDR3: CASSSPAGSFTEAFF
V: TRBV5-1

CDR3: CASSPYGGQSNQPQHF
V: TRBV18